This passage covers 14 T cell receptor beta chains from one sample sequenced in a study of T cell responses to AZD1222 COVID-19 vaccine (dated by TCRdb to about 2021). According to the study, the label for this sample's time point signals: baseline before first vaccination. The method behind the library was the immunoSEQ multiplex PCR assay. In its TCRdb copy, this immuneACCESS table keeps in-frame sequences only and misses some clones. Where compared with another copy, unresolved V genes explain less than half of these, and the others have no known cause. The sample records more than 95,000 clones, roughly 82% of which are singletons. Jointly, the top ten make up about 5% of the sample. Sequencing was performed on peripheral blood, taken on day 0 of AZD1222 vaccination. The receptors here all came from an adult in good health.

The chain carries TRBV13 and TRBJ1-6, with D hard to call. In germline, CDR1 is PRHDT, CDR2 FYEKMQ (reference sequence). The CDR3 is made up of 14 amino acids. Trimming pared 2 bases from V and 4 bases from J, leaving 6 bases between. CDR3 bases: TGTGCCAGCAGCTTATGGTCATATAATTCACCCCTCCACTTT. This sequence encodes CASSLWSYNSPLHF.

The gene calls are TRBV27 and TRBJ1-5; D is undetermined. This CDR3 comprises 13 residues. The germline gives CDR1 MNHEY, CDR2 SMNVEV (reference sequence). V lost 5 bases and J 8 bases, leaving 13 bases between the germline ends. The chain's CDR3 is CASSVTSREPQHF. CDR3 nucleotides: TGTGCCAGCAGTGTGACCAGTAGGGAGCCCCAGCATTTT.

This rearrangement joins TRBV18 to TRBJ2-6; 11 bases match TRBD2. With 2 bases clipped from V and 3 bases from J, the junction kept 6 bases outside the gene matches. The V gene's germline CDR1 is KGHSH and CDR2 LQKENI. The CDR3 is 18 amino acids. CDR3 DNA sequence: TGTGCCAGCTCACCAGTGGCTAGCGGGGGGAATGGGGCCAACGTCCTGACTTTC. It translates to CASSPVASGGNGANVLTF.

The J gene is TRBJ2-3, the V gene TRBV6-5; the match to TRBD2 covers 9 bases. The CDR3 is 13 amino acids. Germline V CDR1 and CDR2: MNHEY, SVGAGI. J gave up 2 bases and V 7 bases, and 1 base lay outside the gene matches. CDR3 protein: CASKRGVTDTQYF. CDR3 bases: TGTGCCAGCAAGCGGGGGGTCACAGATACGCAGTATTTT.

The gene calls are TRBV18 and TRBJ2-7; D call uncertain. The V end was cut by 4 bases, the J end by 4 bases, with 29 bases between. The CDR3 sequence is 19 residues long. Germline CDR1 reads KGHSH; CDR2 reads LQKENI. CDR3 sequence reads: CASSRDRAGTQWGPYEQYF. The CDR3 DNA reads TGTGCCAGCTCACGCGACCGGGCCGGAACCCAATGGGGTCCTTACGAGCAGTACTTC.

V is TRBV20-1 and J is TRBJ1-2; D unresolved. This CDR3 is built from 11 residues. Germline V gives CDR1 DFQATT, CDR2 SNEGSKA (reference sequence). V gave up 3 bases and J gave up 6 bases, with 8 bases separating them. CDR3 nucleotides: TGCAGTGCTAGTCACGGGGATGGCTACACCTTC. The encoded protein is CSASHGDGYTF.

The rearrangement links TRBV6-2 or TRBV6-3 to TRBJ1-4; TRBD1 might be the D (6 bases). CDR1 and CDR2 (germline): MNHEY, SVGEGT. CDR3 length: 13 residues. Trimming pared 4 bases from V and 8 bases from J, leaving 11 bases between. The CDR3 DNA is TGTGCCAGCAGTTCACGGGACACCGAAAAACTGTTTTTT. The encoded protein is CASSSRDTEKLFF.

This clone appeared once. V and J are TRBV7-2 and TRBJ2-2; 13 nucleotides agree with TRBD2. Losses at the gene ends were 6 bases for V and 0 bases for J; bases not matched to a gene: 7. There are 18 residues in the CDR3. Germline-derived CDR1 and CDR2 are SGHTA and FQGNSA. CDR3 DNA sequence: TGTGCCAGCAGGCCTACTAGCGGGGGGGCCGCGAACACCGGGGAGCTGTTTTTT. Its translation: CASRPTSGGAANTGELFF. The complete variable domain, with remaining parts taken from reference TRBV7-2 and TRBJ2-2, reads GAGVSQSPSNKVTEKGKDVELRCDPISGHTALYWYRQSLGQGLEFLIYFQGNSAPDKSGLPSDRFSAERTGGSVSTLTIQRTQQEDSAVYLCASRPTSGGAANTGELFFGEGSRLTVL.

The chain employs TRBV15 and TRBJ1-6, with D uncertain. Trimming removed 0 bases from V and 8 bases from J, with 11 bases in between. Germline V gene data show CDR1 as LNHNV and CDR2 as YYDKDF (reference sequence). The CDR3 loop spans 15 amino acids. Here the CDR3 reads CATSRDGPSYSPLHF. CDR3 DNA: TGTGCCACCAGCAGAGATGGGCCATCATATTCACCCCTCCACTTT.

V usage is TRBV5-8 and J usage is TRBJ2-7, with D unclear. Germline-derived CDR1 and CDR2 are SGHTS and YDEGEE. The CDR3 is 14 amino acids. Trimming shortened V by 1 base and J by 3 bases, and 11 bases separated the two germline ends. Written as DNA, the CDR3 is TGTGCCAGCAGCTTGAGAGGCCTTCTCTACGAGCAGTACTTC. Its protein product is CASSLRGLLYEQYF. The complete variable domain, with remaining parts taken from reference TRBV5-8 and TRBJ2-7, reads EAGVTQSPTHLIKTRGQQATLRCSPISGHTSVYWYQQALGLGLQFLLWYDEGEERNRGNFPPRFSGRQFPNYSSELNVNALELEDSALYLCASSLRGLLYEQYFGPGTRLTVT.

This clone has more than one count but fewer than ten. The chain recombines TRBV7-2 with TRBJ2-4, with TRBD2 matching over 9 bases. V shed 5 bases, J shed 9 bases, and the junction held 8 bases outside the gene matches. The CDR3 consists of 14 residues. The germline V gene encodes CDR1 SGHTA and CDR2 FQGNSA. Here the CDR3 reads CASSPSGIGGIQYF. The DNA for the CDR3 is TGTGCCAGCAGCCCTAGCGGGATAGGAGGCATTCAGTACTTC.

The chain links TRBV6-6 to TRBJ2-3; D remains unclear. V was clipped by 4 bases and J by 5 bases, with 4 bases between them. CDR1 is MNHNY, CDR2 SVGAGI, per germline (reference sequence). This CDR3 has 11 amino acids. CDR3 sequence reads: CASSWGDTQYF. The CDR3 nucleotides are TGTGCCAGCAGTTGGGGAGATACGCAGTATTTT.

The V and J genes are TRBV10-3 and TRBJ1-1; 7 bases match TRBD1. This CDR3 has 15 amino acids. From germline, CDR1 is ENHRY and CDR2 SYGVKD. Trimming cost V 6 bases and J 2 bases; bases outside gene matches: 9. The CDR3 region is CAIRADREYNTEAFF. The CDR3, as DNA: TGTGCCATCAGGGCCGACAGGGAGTATAACACTGAAGCTTTCTTT.

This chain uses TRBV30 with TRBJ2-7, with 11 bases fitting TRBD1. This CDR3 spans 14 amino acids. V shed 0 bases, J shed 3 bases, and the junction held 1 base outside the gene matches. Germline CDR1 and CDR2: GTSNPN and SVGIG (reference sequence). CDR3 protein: CAWSVGTGGYEQYF. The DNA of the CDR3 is TGTGCCTGGAGTGTAGGGACAGGGGGCTACGAGCAGTACTTC.